The clone carrying this T cell receptor beta chain was detected only a few times. No antigen is known for it. The sample belongs to a study of post-analysis software for immune sequencing data. The CDR3 covers 15 residues. CDR1 is SEHNR, CDR2 FQNEAQ, per germline (reference sequence). The V end was cut by 5 bases, the J end by 7 bases, with 20 bases between. Study-wide findings and caveats: Strong co-clustering by F measure linked samples that shared a preparation batch. Among 5 or 6 TRBV segments more frequent in patients than controls were TRBV5-6, TRBV5-1 and TRBV20-1.

Presence of unique molecular identifiers characterized the TCR beta cDNA libraries. One entry per CDR3 protein results from TCRdb running MiXCR on the PCR reads. This sample yields around 770,000 distinct CDR3 sequences, of which around 42% are seen a single time; approximately 4.4% belongs to the top ten. What was sequenced was blood. The chain uses TRBV7-9 and TRBJ2-5; D is perhaps TRBD1 (6 bases). This clonotype originated in a girl aged 5-17 years with multiple sclerosis. CDR3 nucleotide sequence: TGTGCCAGCAGCGAGGGAAGGACTCCCAGGGGGACCCAGTACTTC. This codes for CASSEGRTPRGTQYF. Drawing the rest from reference TRBV7-9 and TRBJ2-5, the complete variable domain is DTGVSQNPRHKITKRGQNVTFRCDPISEHNRLYWYRQTLGQGPEFLTYFQNEAQLEKSRLLSDRFSAERPKGSFSTLEIQRTEQGDSAMYLCASSEGRTPRGTQYFGPGTRLLVL.